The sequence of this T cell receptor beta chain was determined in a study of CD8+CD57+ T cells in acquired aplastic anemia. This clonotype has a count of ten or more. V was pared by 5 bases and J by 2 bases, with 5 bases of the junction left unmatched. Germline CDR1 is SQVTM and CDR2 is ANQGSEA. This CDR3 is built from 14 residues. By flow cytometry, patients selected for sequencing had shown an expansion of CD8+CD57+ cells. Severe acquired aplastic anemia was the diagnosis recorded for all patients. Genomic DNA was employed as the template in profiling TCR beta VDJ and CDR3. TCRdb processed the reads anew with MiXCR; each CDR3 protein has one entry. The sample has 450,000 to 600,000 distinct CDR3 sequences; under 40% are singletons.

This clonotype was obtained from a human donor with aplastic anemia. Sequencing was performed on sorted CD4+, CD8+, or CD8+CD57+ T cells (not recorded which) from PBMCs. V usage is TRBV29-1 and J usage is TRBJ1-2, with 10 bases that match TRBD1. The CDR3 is CSVSPGQGNYGYTF. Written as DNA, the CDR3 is TGCAGCGTTTCTCCGGGACAGGGGAACTATGGCTACACCTTC.